These 9 T cell receptor beta chains were all obtained from the same sample, sequenced in a study of follicular helper T cells after annual influenza vaccination. Time point: 2014-2015 season, 7 days after vaccination. TCRdb keeps only in-frame clones here, not all; method: immunoSEQ multiplex PCR. The data show 2,500 to 4,000 clones, with around 80% seen just once and roughly 0.99% held by the top ten. The sample in question was CXCR5+ CD38- circulating T follicular helper cells from blood, obtained 7 days after influenza vaccination. Sample subset: circulating Tfh, non-naive CD4+CXCR5+PD-1+ (ICOS+CD38+ or ICOS-CD38-). Source of these receptors: an adult who received the influenza vaccine.

The rearrangement links TRBV2 to TRBJ2-4, with TRBD1 matching over 7 bases. This CDR3 spans 14 amino acids. With V trimmed by 7 bases and J by 6 bases, 9 bases remained unmatched. Germline V lookup: CDR1 SNHLY, CDR2 FYNNEI. Here the CDR3 DNA reads TGTGCCAGCAATTTAGGGACAGATAGAAACATTCAGTACTTC. Its protein product is CASNLGTDRNIQYF.

The chain uses TRBV18 and TRBJ2-7, with 13 bases identical to TRBD2. V was pared by 2 bases and J by 3 bases, with 10 bases of the junction left unmatched. CDR3 length equals 18 residues. Looked up from germline, CDR1 is KGHSH and CDR2 is LQKENI. CDR3 nucleotides: TGTGCCAGCTCACCAAATCGACTAGCGGGGGGCCTTCTCTACGAGCAGTACTTC. Residues: CASSPNRLAGGLLYEQYF.

This chain joins TRBV6-5 and TRBJ1-4; D is unclear. V was pared by 9 bases and J by 3 bases, with 17 bases between. Germline V lookup: CDR1 MNHEY, CDR2 SVGAGI. CDR3 length: 15 residues. The CDR3 coding sequence is TGTGCCAGTTCCCTCTCGGGTGGGCCTAATGAAAAACTGTTTTTT. Its translation is CASSLSGGPNEKLFF.

The genes are TRBV6-6 and TRBJ2-3; D ambiguous. The length of the CDR3 is 11 residues. Germline-derived CDR1 and CDR2 are MNHNY and SVGAGI (reference sequence). Deletions cut 5 bases from V and 8 bases from J, with 8 bases between. CDR3 protein: CASSTLGTQYF. DNA of the CDR3: TGTGCCAGCAGTACGCTGGGTACGCAGTATTTT.

V is TRBV5-6 and J is TRBJ1-2; D unresolved. CDR3 length equals 13 residues. V was pared by 0 bases and J by 6 bases, with 9 bases between. The germline CDR1 and CDR2 sequences are SGHDT and YYEEEE. CDR3 amino acids: CASSLGGLDGYTF. For the CDR3, the DNA is TGTGCCAGCAGCTTGGGTGGGTTAGATGGCTACACCTTC.

The V and J genes are TRBV18 and TRBJ2-1, with unresolved D. In germline, CDR1 is KGHSH, CDR2 LQKENI. This CDR3 region has 15 residues. V was trimmed by 0 bases and J by 7 bases, leaving 13 bases between them. CDR3 loop: CASSPPSSPNNEQFF. CDR3 in DNA: TGTGCCAGCTCACCACCTTCGTCCCCTAATAATGAGCAGTTCTTC.

V and J are TRBV6-1 and TRBJ1-2; D not resolved. The V end was cut by 1 base, the J end by 5 bases, with 14 bases between. Germline V gene lookup returns CDR1 MNHNS and CDR2 SASEGT. This CDR3 is built from 15 residues. The CDR3 bases are TGTGCCAGCAGTGAAGTATACCTGGGCGGGTATGGCTACACCTTC. Translating gives CASSEVYLGGYGYTF.

This chain uses TRBV29-1 with TRBJ2-7; 9 bases are a match to TRBD1. After removal of 3 bases from V and 7 bases from J, the junction contained 13 bases not matched to a gene. Germline lookup yields CDR1 SQVTM and CDR2 ANQGSEA. This CDR3 has 15 residues. CDR3: CSVDKGTGHFREQYF. In nucleotides, the CDR3 is TGCAGCGTTGACAAAGGGACAGGGCATTTTAGGGAGCAGTACTTC.

V and J are TRBV4-2 and TRBJ2-3, with 8 bases aligning to TRBD2. V lost 0 bases and J lost 6; bases outside the gene matches: 5. The germline gives CDR1 LGHNA, CDR2 YNFKEQ. The CDR3 sequence is 15 residues long. This CDR3 is CASSQEAERGDTQYF. The CDR3 DNA follows: TGTGCCAGCAGCCAAGAGGCAGAGCGGGGGGATACGCAGTATTTT.